Listed here is a single T cell receptor beta chain. The antigen remains unidentified. Using a J-beta primer mix together with a sample-barcoded 5' primer, a second PCR was run for roughly 7 to 12 cycles. Carrying 12 random nucleotides, a template-switch adaptor labeled each individual cDNA molecule. All samples yielded 3 million or more CDR3-containing paired-end reads. One entry per CDR3 protein results from TCRdb running MiXCR on the 5' RACE reads. The top ten clones hold around 4% of a sample with over a million distinct CDR3 sequences, about 45% of them seen once. This specimen comes from a study of blood T cells in healthy people across ages. Study observations and caveats: Higher naive T cell percentage went strongly together with higher TCR beta diversity.

Healthy Caucasian individuals from Russia aged roughly 6 to 90 served as donors. Trimming at V came to 3 bases and at J to 4 bases, leaving 10 bases not matched to a gene. The CDR3 sequence is 16 residues long. Per germline, CDR1 DFQATT and CDR2 SNEGSKA (reference sequence). This clonotype originated in a woman under 30 in good health. Sequenced input: blood. This rearrangement joins TRBV20-1 to TRBJ2-5, with 11 bases fitting TRBD1. CDR3 protein: CSARGQGGERGETQYF. Here the CDR3 DNA reads TGCAGTGCTAGGGGACAGGGGGGCGAGAGAGGAGAGACCCAGTACTTC.